One T cell receptor (beta chain) is described in this entry. Its antigen is as yet unknown. These data originate in a study of cytomegalovirus exposure and HLA in healthy donors. Study background: Earlier work reported 100 million to 130 million unique TCR beta sequences from some 170 million T cells.

Whole-study findings and limits: Reports described diagnosis of cytomegalovirus status by the classifier as highly specific and sensitive. It has been reported that TCR beta sequences accurately predicted the HLA-A and HLA-B alleles of most subjects. Rarity marked most TCR sequences, yet some public TCRs occurred in many donors.

It was with 60 Vbeta and 13 Jbeta primers that the PCR ran. Generated by immunoSEQ multiplex PCR, the TCRdb table keeps only in-frame clones and is missing some. This specimen shows 150,000 to 200,000 clones; the ten leading clones hold roughly 0.74%. This TCR was sampled from a boy aged 5-17 years in good health and CMV-seronegative. The specimen was PBMCs.

The CDR3: CAWSVRRNEQFF. CDR3 in DNA: TGTGCCTGGAGTGTACGCAGGAACGAGCAGTTCTTC. This chain uses TRBV30 with TRBJ2-1, with D unresolved. This CDR3 contains 12 residues. The germline V and J ends were trimmed by 0 bases and 10 bases, with 10 bases remaining between them. Germline V gene data show CDR1 as GTSNPN and CDR2 as SVGIG (reference sequence).